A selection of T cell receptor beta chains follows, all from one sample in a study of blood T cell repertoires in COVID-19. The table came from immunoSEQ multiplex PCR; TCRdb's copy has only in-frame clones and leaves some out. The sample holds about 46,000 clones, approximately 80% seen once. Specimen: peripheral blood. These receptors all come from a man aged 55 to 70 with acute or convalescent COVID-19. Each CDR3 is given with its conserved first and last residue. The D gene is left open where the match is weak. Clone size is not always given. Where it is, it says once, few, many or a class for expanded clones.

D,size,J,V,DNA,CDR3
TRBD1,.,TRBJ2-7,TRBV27,TGTGCCAGCAGTTTATCCGTCGACAGGGTTTACGAGCAGTACTTC,CASSLSVDRVYEQYF
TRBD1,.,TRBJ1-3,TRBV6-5,TGTGCCAGCAGTTTGGACAGGGACTCTGGAAACACCATATATTTT,CASSLDRDSGNTIYF
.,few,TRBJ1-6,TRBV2,TGTGCCAGCAGTGAGATGGTTAGGAGCTCACCCCTCCACTTT,CASSEMVRSSPLHF
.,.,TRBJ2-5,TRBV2,TGTGCCAGCAGTGAAGTGGAGACAGGGGAGGGAGAGACCCAGTACTTC,CASSEVETGEGETQYF
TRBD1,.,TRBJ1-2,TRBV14,TGTGCCAGCAGCCGGGGACAGGTCTATGGCTACACCTTC,CASSRGQVYGYTF
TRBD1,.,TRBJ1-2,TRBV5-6,TGTGCCAGCAGCCAGAACAGGGGCCTCGGTGGCTACACCTTC,CASSQNRGLGGYTF
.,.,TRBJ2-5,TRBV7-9,TGTGCCAGCAGCGGAGCTACCCAGTACTTC,CASSGATQYF
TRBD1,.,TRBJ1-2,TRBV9,TGTGCCAGCAGCGGGAAAACAGGGGCCTGGGAGGGCTACACCTTC,CASSGKTGAWEGYTF
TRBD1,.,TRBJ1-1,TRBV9,TGTGCCAGCAGCGACCGGACAGGGGGCCCTTTGGACACTGAAGCTTTCTTT,CASSDRTGGPLDTEAFF
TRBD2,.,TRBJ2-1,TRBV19,TGTGCCAGTAACACAGCGGGGGCTTTGGATGAGCAGTTCTTC,CASNTAGALDEQFF
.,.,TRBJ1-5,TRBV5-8,TGTGCCAGCAGCCCTGGACAGCGCAATCAGCCCCAGCATTTT,CASSPGQRNQPQHF
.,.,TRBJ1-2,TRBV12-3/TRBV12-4,TGTGCCAGCGGAGGAGTAGCTAACTATGGCTACACCTTC,CASGGVANYGYTF
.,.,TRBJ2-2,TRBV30,TGTGCCTGGAGTCGGGGTACCGGGGAGCTGTTTTTT,CAWSRGTGELFF
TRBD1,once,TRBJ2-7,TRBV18,TGTGCCAGCTCACAAATCGACAGGGACGAGCAGTACTTC,CASSQIDRDEQYF
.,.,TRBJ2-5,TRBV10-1,TGCGCCAGCAGTGAAGGGGCGCGGGGAGAGACCCAGTACTTC,CASSEGARGETQYF
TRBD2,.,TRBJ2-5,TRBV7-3,TGTGCCAGCAGCTTTGGAGGTAGCGGGGGGAGAGAGACCCAGTACTTC,CASSFGGSGGRETQYF
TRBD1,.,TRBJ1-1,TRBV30,TGTGCCTGGAGTCAGGGGGTGAACACTGAAGCTTTCTTT,CAWSQGVNTEAFF
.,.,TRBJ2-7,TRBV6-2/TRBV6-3,TGTGCCAGCAGTGTGGGACACCGCTACGAGCAGTACTTC,CASSVGHRYEQYF
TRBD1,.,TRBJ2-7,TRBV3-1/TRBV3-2,TGTGCCAGCAGCCTAGACACCGGGACAGGGCTGAACTTC,CASSLDTGTGLNF
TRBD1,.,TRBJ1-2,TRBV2,TGTGCCAGCAGTGTTAGGGGGCAGGTTGGCTACACCTTC,CASSVRGQVGYTF
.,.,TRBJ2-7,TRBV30,TGTGCCTGGAGTTTCGGGACTCACTACGAGCAGTACTTC,CAWSFGTHYEQYF
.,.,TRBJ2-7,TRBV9,TGTGCCAGCAGCGTTGGGTCGGGGTACTCCTACGAGCAGTACTTC,CASSVGSGYSYEQYF
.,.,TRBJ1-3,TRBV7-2,TGTGCCAGCAGCCAACGCCAGGGGATCTCTGGAAACACCATATATTTT,CASSQRQGISGNTIYF
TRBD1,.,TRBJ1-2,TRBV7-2,TGTGCCAGCAGCCTAGCCAGGGACAGCCATGGCTACACCTTC,CASSLARDSHGYTF
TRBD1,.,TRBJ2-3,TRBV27,TGTGCCAGCAGTTTGGCCGGTAACAGGGGATATAGCACAGATACGCAGTATTTT,CASSLAGNRGYSTDTQYF
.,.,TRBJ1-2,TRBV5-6,TGTGCCAGCAGCTTGATCGGAGGGTCGGTCTATGGCTACACCTTC,CASSLIGGSVYGYTF